Here is one T cell receptor (beta chain) with its context. This receptor's antigen is unknown. No base quality values were provided; no much bigger clone lies one nucleotide off. Different DNA sequences within this sample yield the same CDR3. Collaborating institutions collected whole blood in K2EDTA tubes following their own protocols. For TCRbeta analysis, collaborator samples were shipped as frozen whole blood, as isolated PBMCs, or as DNA extracted from either sample type. The record originates from a study of blood T cell repertoires in COVID-19 (dated by TCRdb to 2019 to 2021). Regarding the study in general: Samples covering the acute and convalescent phases of COVID-19 were provided by collaborators in the United States, Italy and Spain. The samples were drawn from two sources: the first 160 participants of the ongoing ImmuneRACE study, and 1,000 to 1,500 subjects contributed by 6 global collaborators. Where available, HLA class I and class II types were taken from metadata supplied by the sample provider and were not determined by assay-based typing. The dataset comprised deeply sampled blood TCRbeta repertoires from subjects exposed to, actively infected with, or recovered from COVID-19. The repertoires were released in a freely available public database intended as a resource for research on the immune response to SARS-CoV-2. The material from the prospective study consisted of cDNA or gDNA derived from T cells, B-cell-depleted T cells, or PBMCs. The sample metadata nearly always contained a de-identified subject ID, COVID-19 status, age in years and sex. Broad study findings and their caveats: The quantity of clinical and demographic metadata differed by source and by participant and was supplied without curation.

TCRbeta CDR3 regions were amplified from genomic DNA using the immunoSEQ Assay, a bias-controlled multiplex PCR. The authors' pipeline ran thus. The number of nucleated cells in each sample was estimated by amplification of reference gene primers within the assay. To quantify the absolute abundance of each unique TCRbeta CDR3 rearrangement, sequence reads were collapsed and filtered. For each sample, productive Simpson clonality was calculated as the square root of Simpson's diversity index across productive rearrangements. TCRdb limited this immuneACCESS table to in-frame rearrangements with V and J called. A share of clones is missing; checked studies link under half to unresolved V genes, and the rest is unexplained. V and J calls and clone size are copied from that table; D and trimming were computed from the DNA. A total of under 200,000 clones appear in this sample, about 86% of them only once. Of the sample, about 2.7% falls within the top ten clones.

From a lookup of the germline V gene, CDR1 and CDR2 are MGHRA and YSYEKL. V and J are trimmed by 2 bases and 1 base, and the gene matches miss 2 bases of the junction. The CDR3, from cysteine to phenylalanine, totals 15 residues. Only the CDR3 DNA stays, 45 bases, in frame from base 1. This sequence was found in a human donor with acute or convalescent COVID-19. The donor label of this sample is uncertain. Sequencing used peripheral blood. In this chain, TRBV4-1 is recombined with TRBJ1-3, and TRBD1 aligns with 7 junction nucleotides. The CDR3 amino acid sequence is: CASSQTGASGNTIYF. The DNA sequence follows: TGCGCCAGCAGCCAAACAGGGGCGTCTGGAAACACCATATATTTT.